The 26 T cell receptor beta chains reported below all come from one sample, sequenced in a study of blood T cell repertoires in COVID-19. Only in-frame clones appear in the TCRdb table, and some are missing; sequencing was by immunoSEQ multiplex PCR. This table holds more than 100,000 clones, 78% found once. Sequencing was done on a sample of peripheral blood. These receptors all come from a man aged 65 to 79 with acute or convalescent COVID-19.

The chain employs TRBV5-1 and TRBJ1-4, with a possible D match to TRBD1 (5 bases). V was shortened by 4 bases and J by 4 bases, with 11 bases between the two germline ends. Germline CDR1 and CDR2: SGHRS and YFSETQ. The CDR3 length is 14 residues. CDR3 in DNA: TGCGCCAGCAGCCTCACAGGAGTTAATGAAAAACTGTTTTTT. Translation gives CASSLTGVNEKLFF.

There are a few counts of this clone. The rearrangement links TRBV12-5 to TRBJ1-5; D is unresolved. V gave up 7 bases and J gave up 3 bases, with 16 bases separating them. CDR1 LGHNT and CDR2 FRNRAP come from the germline V gene. The CDR3 totals 15 residues. The CDR3 spells CASVAILGSNQPQHF. CDR3 nucleotides: TGTGCTAGTGTTGCGATACTCGGGTCCAATCAGCCCCAGCATTTT.

The J gene is TRBJ2-6, the V gene TRBV7-3; maybe TRBD2 (6 bases). V was pared by 5 bases and J by 0 bases, with 14 bases between. Germline V gene data show CDR1 as SGHTA and CDR2 as FQGTGA. This CDR3 is built from 17 residues. CDR3 bases: TGTGCCAGCAGCCCAAACACCGGGAGCTCTGGGGCCAACGTCCTGACTTTC. Protein: CASSPNTGSSGANVLTF.

V gene TRBV7-2 combines with J gene TRBJ2-7; 12 positions agree with TRBD2. With 0 bases clipped from V and 1 base from J, the junction kept 4 bases outside the gene matches. This CDR3 spans 17 amino acids. In germline, CDR1 is SGHTA, CDR2 FQGNSA. The CDR3 here is CASSLARTSGVSYEQYF. CDR3 coding DNA: TGTGCCAGCAGCTTAGCCCGGACTAGCGGGGTGTCCTACGAGCAGTACTTC.

This clone has just one count. This chain links TRBV9 with TRBJ2-1; 11 bases match TRBD1. The CDR3 is 17 amino acids. Germline trimming cut 0 bases from V and 5 bases from J; bases unmatched to any gene: 7. CDR1 and CDR2 (germline): SGDLS, YYNGEE. In nucleotides, the CDR3 is TGTGCCAGCAGCGTAGTGGGGACAGGGGGATCGAACAATGAGCAGTTCTTC. This sequence encodes CASSVVGTGGSNNEQFF.

This chain links TRBV4-1 with TRBJ1-1, with TRBD1 identical over 7 bases. The length of the CDR3 is 13 residues. Germline V gives CDR1 MGHRA, CDR2 YSYEKL. V lost 5 bases and J lost 1; bases outside the gene matches: 1. The chain's CDR3 is CASSRQGNTEAFF. CDR3 in DNA: TGCGCCAGCAGCAGACAGGGGAACACTGAAGCTTTCTTT.

The chain joins TRBV9 to TRBJ2-2, with D tentatively TRBD1 (6 bases). Germline V CDR1 and CDR2: SGDLS, YYNGEE. Trimming stripped 4 bases from V and 3 bases from J, with 19 bases between. The CDR3 spans 17 residues. The CDR3 spells CASSSPPQDRYTGELFF. Written as DNA, the CDR3 is TGTGCCAGCAGCTCGCCCCCCCAGGACAGATACACCGGGGAGCTGTTTTTT.

This clone has only one observation. CDR3 region: CASSPGTGDTGELFF. CDR3 in DNA: TGCGCCAGCAGCCCGGGGACAGGGGACACCGGGGAGCTGTTTTTT. The chain recombines TRBV5-1 with TRBJ2-2; the match to TRBD1 covers 10 bases. Germline CDR1 SGHRS, CDR2 YFSETQ. Trimming removed 4 bases from V and 3 bases from J; junction bases left unmatched: 3. The CDR3 spans 15 residues.

The J gene is TRBJ1-2, the V gene TRBV6-5; D ambiguous. V shed 2 bases and J shed 2 bases, with 9 bases lying between them. The CDR3 loop spans 14 amino acids. Germline loops: CDR1 MNHEY, CDR2 SVGAGI. This CDR3 is CASSYLGLNYGYTF. CDR3 DNA sequence: TGTGCCAGCAGTTACCTAGGCTTGAACTATGGCTACACCTTC.

This clone was detected a few times. This chain's CDR3 is CASSQGQGAYEQYF. The DNA of the CDR3 is TGTGCCAGCAGCCAAGGACAGGGGGCCTACGAGCAGTACTTC. This chain uses TRBV14 with TRBJ2-7; 9 nucleotides match TRBD1. J was trimmed by 2 bases and V by 1 base; bases with no gene match: 0. This CDR3 spans 14 amino acids. Germline V gene data show CDR1 as SGHDN and CDR2 as FVKESK.

This sequence joins TRBV6-5 and TRBJ2-1; D not resolved. From germline, CDR1 is MNHEY and CDR2 SVGAGI. The length of the CDR3 is 14 residues. Trimming cost V 7 bases and J 16 bases, with 26 bases left between them. The CDR3 reads CASTLPTPRSILFF. CDR3 DNA: TGTGCCAGCACCTTACCGACGCCGAGGAGCATTTTATTCTTC.

Worth noting for this clone: The DNA is omitted, as the CDR3 cannot be located on it reliably, and the CDR3 follows TCRdb's listing. The rearrangement links TRBV21-1 to TRBJ1-3; TRBD1, the D gene given by the table, was not confirmed from the DNA. TRBV21-1 is tagged as a pseudogene. The CDR3 spans 14 residues, counting both ends. The CDR3 reads CASTYRCSGNTIYF.

This clone was seen only a few times. The V gene is TRBV4-2, the J gene TRBJ1-1, with 7 bases fitting TRBD1. Germline CDR1 LGHNA, CDR2 YNFKEQ. This CDR3 is 15 amino acids long. V shed 4 bases, J shed 3 bases, and the junction held 8 bases outside the gene matches. The CDR3 spells CASSPRTGGDTEAFF. The CDR3 DNA reads as TGTGCCAGCAGCCCCAGGACAGGAGGGGACACTGAAGCTTTCTTT.

The J gene is TRBJ2-7, the V gene TRBV2; a possible D gene is TRBD2 (7 bases). V lost 6 bases and J 9 bases, leaving 12 bases between the germline ends. The CDR3 has 11 residues. From germline, CDR1 is SNHLY and CDR2 FYNNEI. The CDR3 bases are TGTGCCAGCAGAGGGGGGGCAGCGCAGTACTTC. Its protein product is CASRGGAAQYF.

J is TRBJ1-6 and V is TRBV24-1; TRBD1 matches at 9 bases. The junction had 8 bases not matched to a gene; V was cut back by 4 bases and J by 5 bases. The length of the CDR3 is 17 residues. Germline V lookup: CDR1 KGHDR, CDR2 SFDVKD. In DNA form, the CDR3 reads TGTGCCACCAGTGACTCGGGACAGGGAGGCGATAATTCACCCCTCCACTTT. Encoded protein: CATSDSGQGGDNSPLHF.

The V and J genes are TRBV19 and TRBJ2-5; 7 bases fit TRBD2. The CDR3 loop spans 17 amino acids. Losses at the gene ends were 4 bases for V and 2 bases for J; bases not matched to a gene: 13. In germline, CDR1 is LNHDA, CDR2 SQIVND (reference sequence). CDR3 residues: CASSTLMSGDSQETQYF. CDR3 bases: TGTGCCAGTAGTACCCTAATGAGCGGGGATTCTCAAGAGACCCAGTACTTC.

This clone occurred once. The rearrangement joins TRBV11-1 to TRBJ2-2; TRBD1 matches 11 bases. V lost 4 bases and J lost 4; bases outside the gene matches: 5. The CDR3 runs 16 residues. Germline V gene sequence: CDR1 SGHAT, CDR2 FQDESV (reference sequence). CDR3 sequence (DNA): TGTGCCAGCAGCTCGACCGGGACAGGGGGCACCGGGGAGCTGTTTTTT. Translated: CASSSTGTGGTGELFF.

The V and J genes are TRBV25-1 and TRBJ1-4; D is unresolved. The CDR3 loop spans 13 amino acids. Germline CDR1 and CDR2: MGHDK and SYGVNS. V was pared by 1 base and J by 14 bases, with 14 bases between. The CDR3 region is CASSEFLGVVLFF. CDR3 nucleotide sequence: TGTGCCAGCAGTGAATTTTTGGGCGTTGTGCTGTTTTTT.

This clone was found a few times. This sample includes further DNA sequences coding for the same CDR3. The chain links TRBV4-3 to TRBJ1-1; the D is unclear. V was clipped by 0 bases and J by 3 bases, with 8 bases between them. Germline V lookup: CDR1 LGHNA, CDR2 YSLEER. CDR3 length equals 14 residues. CDR3 residues: CASSQEEGYTEAFF. As DNA, the CDR3 is TGCGCCAGCAGCCAAGAGGAGGGTTACACTGAAGCTTTCTTT.

The table lists this clone with a few counts. The chain uses TRBV24-1 and TRBJ2-1; 11 nucleotides line up with TRBD2. This CDR3 spans 16 amino acids. Germline loops: CDR1 KGHDR, CDR2 SFDVKD. V shed 4 bases and J 6 bases; nucleotides not matched to a gene: 7. This chain's CDR3 is CATSEPTLAGGNEQFF. The CDR3 nucleotides read TGTGCCACCAGTGAACCGACTCTAGCGGGGGGCAATGAGCAGTTCTTC.

The chain recombines TRBV18 with TRBJ2-5; D ambiguous. Per the germline V gene, CDR1 is KGHSH and CDR2 is LQKENI. This CDR3 has 11 amino acids. Trimming took off 3 bases at V and 5 bases at J, with 4 bases between the two ends. The CDR3, as DNA: TGTGCCAGCTCACCCATGGAGACCCAGTACTTC. Translated, it gives CASSPMETQYF.

The CDR3 coding sequence is TGCGCCAGCAGACCGGGACAGGGCCTTGGCGAGCAGTACTTC. This codes for CASRPGQGLGEQYF. The rearrangement joins TRBV5-1 to TRBJ2-7; TRBD1 matches at 9 bases. V shed 5 bases, J shed 6 bases, and the junction held 9 bases outside the gene matches. The germline gives CDR1 SGHRS, CDR2 YFSETQ. This CDR3 has 14 residues.

V and J are TRBV5-8 and TRBJ2-1; D is perhaps TRBD2 (6 bases). This CDR3 spans 14 amino acids. V was trimmed by 2 bases and J by 6 bases, leaving 12 bases between them. The V gene's germline CDR1 is SGHTS and CDR2 YDEGEE. Here the CDR3 DNA reads TGTGCCAGCAGCTTTGGAGGGACGGGCAATGAGCAGTTCTTC. The encoded protein is CASSFGGTGNEQFF.

The V gene is TRBV3-1 (or the pseudogene TRBV3-2), the J gene TRBJ2-1, with D maybe TRBD2 (6 bases). The CDR3 has 14 residues. Germline assignment: CDR1 LGHDT and CDR2 YNNKEL (reference sequence). V was trimmed by 3 bases and J by 6 bases, leaving 12 bases between them. In DNA form, the CDR3 reads TGTGCCAGCAGCCAGGGGTCCGGGGGCAATGAGCAGTTCTTC. Its protein product is CASSQGSGGNEQFF.

This sequence joins TRBV12-3 or TRBV12-4 and TRBJ1-1; possible D gene TRBD1, 6 bases. The CDR3 length is 13 residues. The V end lost 5 bases, the J end lost 8 bases, and 15 bases lay between the germline ends. The CDR3 bases are TGTGCCAGCAGTCCCCCCTTACAGGGAGAAGCTTTCTTT. Its protein product is CASSPPLQGEAFF.

The chain links TRBV7-6 to TRBJ1-5; perhaps TRBD1 as D (6 bases). The CDR3 consists of 15 residues. Trimming took off 5 bases at V and 6 bases at J, with 17 bases between the two ends. Germline-derived CDR1 and CDR2 are SGHVS and FNYEAQ. CDR3: CASSRQTGSFQPQHF. In DNA form, the CDR3 reads TGTGCCAGCAGCCGACAAACAGGGTCCTTTCAGCCCCAGCATTTT.